These 24 T cell receptor beta chains share one sample of origin, sequenced in a study of blood T cell repertoires in COVID-19. Here immunoSEQ multiplex PCR was the method, and the copy in TCRdb shows in-frame clones only, minus some. In the table there are 310,000 or so clones, 70% to 90% of which are singletons. Sequenced input: peripheral blood. The receptors were sampled from a man between 18 and 29 years old who had recovered from COVID-19.

In the case of this clone: Other DNA sequences in this sample translate to the same CDR3. This chain connects TRBV5-1 to TRBJ2-7; D unclear. The V gene's germline CDR1 is SGHRS and CDR2 YFSETQ. V was trimmed by 5 bases and J by 4 bases, leaving 7 bases between them. The CDR3 runs 11 residues. CDR3 in amino acids: CASSPGYEQYF. The CDR3 DNA reads TGCGCCAGCAGTCCAGGATACGAGCAGTACTTC.

The V gene is TRBV4-3, the J gene TRBJ2-5; TRBD2 matches at 12 bases. Germline CDR1 reads LGHNA; CDR2 reads YSLEER. CDR3 length: 15 residues. The junction had 5 bases not matched to a gene; V was cut back by 4 bases and J by 5 bases. The DNA of the CDR3 is TGCGCCAGCAGCCCTAGCGGGGGGGCCTATGAGACCCAGTACTTC. Translating it yields CASSPSGGAYETQYF.

This clone was observed a single time. The chain links TRBV3-1 (or the pseudogene TRBV3-2) to TRBJ1-1; D not resolved. The CDR3 loop spans 13 amino acids. The V gene's germline CDR1 is LGHDT and CDR2 YNNKEL (reference sequence). V was pared by 1 base and J by 1 base, with 4 bases between. Here the CDR3 DNA reads TGTGCCAGCAGCCAAGTCAGGAACACTGAAGCTTTCTTT. Translated, it gives CASSQVRNTEAFF.

This clone was found once. This sequence joins TRBV6-5 and TRBJ1-3; TRBD1 matches at 8 bases. The length of the CDR3 is 15 residues. The germline gives CDR1 MNHEY, CDR2 SVGAGI. After removal of 0 bases from V and 2 bases from J, the junction contained 0 bases not matched to a gene. CDR3 nucleotides: TGTGCCAGCAGTTACTCGACAGGGGCTGGAAACACCATATATTTT. Protein: CASSYSTGAGNTIYF.

This clone was recorded only once. The chain combines TRBV24-1 with TRBJ2-3, with TRBD1 matching 10 bases. V lost 2 bases to trimming and J lost 6 bases; unmatched junction nucleotides: 4. The CDR3 loop spans 15 amino acids. Germline lookup yields CDR1 KGHDR and CDR2 SFDVKD. The CDR3 spells CATSDSGQGKDTQYF. The CDR3 DNA follows: TGTGCCACCAGTGATTCGGGACAGGGGAAGGATACGCAGTATTTT.

The chain employs TRBV5-1 and TRBJ1-1; TRBD1 aligns across 7 bases. The ends lost 4 bases at V and 4 bases at J; junction bases unmatched: 7. This CDR3 spans 14 amino acids. Germline V gives CDR1 SGHRS, CDR2 YFSETQ. The CDR3 is CASSPQGLTTEAFF. CDR3 bases: TGCGCCAGCAGCCCACAGGGGTTGACCACTGAAGCTTTCTTT.

Note on this clone: Different DNA sequences within this sample yield the same CDR3. The V call is TRBV27, the J call TRBJ1-1; a possible D gene is TRBD1 (5 bases). Per the germline V gene, CDR1 is MNHEY and CDR2 is SMNVEV (reference sequence). The V end lost 3 bases, the J end lost 1 base, and 6 bases lay between the germline ends. The length of the CDR3 is 13 residues. CDR3 DNA: TGTGCCAGCAGTTTGGGGGGGAACACTGAAGCTTTCTTT. Translated, it gives CASSLGGNTEAFF.

The rearrangement uses TRBV6-5 and TRBJ1-2; 7 bases align to TRBD1. This CDR3 comprises 16 residues. Trimming cost V 4 bases and J 5 bases; bases outside gene matches: 13. Germline loops: CDR1 MNHEY, CDR2 SVGAGI. As DNA, the CDR3 is TGTGCCAGCAGTTTAAAGCCGAGACAGGGCAGATATGGCTACACCTTC. This sequence encodes CASSLKPRQGRYGYTF.

The V call is TRBV5-4, the J call TRBJ2-7, with D hard to call. CDR3 length equals 13 residues. CDR1 is SGHNT and CDR2 is YYREEE in the germline V gene (reference sequence). The V gene lost 2 bases and the J gene lost 6 bases, with 12 bases spanning the gap. The CDR3 DNA follows: TGTGCCAGCAGCTTCGACACTGCTGGCGAGCAGTACTTC. It encodes CASSFDTAGEQYF. The variable domain in full, completed from reference TRBV5-4 and TRBJ2-7, reads ETGVTQSPTHLIKTRGQQVTLRCSSQSGHNTVSWYQQALGQGPQFIFQYYREEENGRGNFPPRFSGLQFPNYSSELNVNALELDDSALYLCASSFDTAGEQYFGPGTRLTVT.

The rearrangement links TRBV7-9 to TRBJ1-4; D call uncertain. The germline gives CDR1 SEHNR, CDR2 FQNEAQ (reference sequence). Trimming stripped 4 bases from V and 4 bases from J, with 16 bases between. This CDR3 has 16 amino acids. Here the CDR3 reads CASSSGSLVFNEKLFF. The CDR3 DNA reads as TGTGCCAGCAGCTCTGGCAGCCTAGTCTTTAATGAAAAACTGTTTTTT.

The CDR3 here is CASRRTGGYEQYF. In DNA form, the CDR3 reads TGTGCCAGCAGAAGGACAGGAGGATACGAGCAGTACTTC. The chain joins TRBV6-5 to TRBJ2-7, with 7 bases fitting TRBD1. Trimming took 6 bases from V and 4 from J; bases not matched to a gene: 6. Per the germline V gene, CDR1 is MNHEY and CDR2 is SVGAGI. The CDR3 is 13 amino acids.

The rearrangement joins TRBV27 to TRBJ2-3; 7 bases are shared with TRBD2. Trimming took 4 bases from V and 2 from J; bases not matched to a gene: 6. The CDR3 length is 15 residues. Germline CDR1 is MNHEY and CDR2 is SMNVEV (reference sequence). The CDR3 DNA reads TGTGCCAGCAGTTCCCTAGCGGCATTCACAGATACGCAGTATTTT. It specifies CASSSLAAFTDTQYF.

J is TRBJ1-1 and V is TRBV11-2; D possibly corresponds to TRBD1 (5 bases). V was cut by 3 bases and J by 5 bases, with 7 bases left in between. Looked up from germline, CDR1 is SGHAT and CDR2 is FQNNGV. This CDR3 is built from 12 residues. CDR3 nucleotide sequence: TGTGCCAGCAGCTTCGGGGGGACTGAAGCTTTCTTT. It translates to CASSFGGTEAFF.

The V call is TRBV6-2 or TRBV6-3, the J call TRBJ1-2; no definite D call. The CDR3 is 13 residues long. Germline CDR1 and CDR2: MNHEY and SVGEGT. Between the trimmed V and J ends, which lost 2 bases and 4 bases, there was a span of 8 bases. The CDR3 coding sequence is TGTGCCAGCAGTTACGACATCTCCTATGGCTACACCTTC. Encoded protein: CASSYDISYGYTF.

This chain links TRBV25-1 with TRBJ2-1, with TRBD1 as a possible D gene (6 bases). The V gene's germline CDR1 is MGHDK and CDR2 SYGVNS. The CDR3 sequence is 17 residues long. V lost 2 bases and J lost 4, with 18 bases in between. The DNA of the CDR3 is TGTGCCAGCAGTGAAGAAGTCAAGGGGGTTCATTACAATGAGCAGTTCTTC. Protein sequence: CASSEEVKGVHYNEQFF.

V is TRBV19 and J is TRBJ1-6, with D hard to call. Trimming stripped 5 bases from V and 9 bases from J, with 20 bases between. Germline CDR1 reads LNHDA; CDR2 reads SQIVND (reference sequence). CDR3 size: 16 residues. The CDR3 DNA reads TGTGCCAGTAGTCCAAATTTAGACATTTTCGGTTCACCCCTCCACTTT. Its translation: CASSPNLDIFGSPLHF.

The V and J genes are TRBV6-2 or TRBV6-3 and TRBJ1-5; D perhaps matches TRBD1 (6 bases). Germline lookup yields CDR1 MNHEY and CDR2 SVGEGT. The CDR3 has 15 amino acids. V was pared by 2 bases and J by 2 bases, with 10 bases between. CDR3 protein: CASSYRRGGNQPQHF. DNA for the CDR3: TGTGCCAGCAGTTACCGCAGGGGTGGCAATCAGCCCCAGCATTTT.

J is TRBJ2-7 and V is TRBV13; 9 bases align to TRBD1. Germline V gene data show CDR1 as PRHDT and CDR2 as FYEKMQ (reference sequence). There are 14 residues in the CDR3. The J segment lost 2 bases and the V segment lost 5 bases, leaving 4 bases of the junction unmatched. The CDR3 protein is CASSPGTGTYEQYF. Here the CDR3 DNA reads TGTGCCAGCAGCCCCGGGACAGGGACCTACGAGCAGTACTTC. The variable domain in full, completed from reference TRBV13 and TRBJ2-7, reads AAGVIQSPRHLIKEKRETATLKCYPIPRHDTVYWYQQGPGQDPQFLISFYEKMQSDKGSIPDRFSAQQFSDYHSELNMSSLELGDSALYFCASSPGTGTYEQYFGPGTRLTVT.

The V gene is TRBV27, the J gene TRBJ2-7; 7 bases are shared with TRBD2. The CDR3 extends over 13 amino acids. CDR1 and CDR2 (germline): MNHEY, SMNVEV (reference sequence). V lost 11 bases to trimming and J lost 4 bases; unmatched junction nucleotides: 11. The CDR3 DNA reads TGTGCCGTTGGGGGAGGGCCTCTATACGAGCAGTACTTC. Translation: CAVGGGPLYEQYF.

The chain recombines TRBV18 with TRBJ2-1, with D possibly matching TRBD2 (6 bases). This CDR3 is built from 13 residues. Trimming cost V 2 bases and J 7 bases, with 9 bases left between them. In germline, CDR1 is KGHSH, CDR2 LQKENI. The DNA of the CDR3 is TGTGCCAGCTCACCAAGCGGACTAAATGAGCAGTTCTTC. Protein sequence: CASSPSGLNEQFF. Based on the CDR3 plus reference TRBV18 and TRBJ2-1, the full variable domain is NAGVMQNPRHLVRRRGQEARLRCSPMKGHSHVYWYRQLPEEGLKFMVYLQKENIIDESGMPKERFSAEFPKEGPSILRIQQVVRGDSAAYFCASSPSGLNEQFFGPGTRLTVL.

This chain uses TRBV18 with TRBJ1-2, with TRBD1 matching over 9 bases. With V trimmed by 4 bases and J by 4 bases, 4 bases remained unmatched. CDR3 size: 14 residues. CDR1 and CDR2 from the germline V gene are KGHSH and LQKENI. For the CDR3, the DNA is TGTGCCAGCTCACTTTTGGGACAGGGCTATGGCTACACCTTC. Protein sequence: CASSLLGQGYGYTF.

Only a few counts were recorded for this clone. The J gene is TRBJ2-1, the V gene TRBV2; TRBD2 agrees at 10 bases. Looked up from germline, CDR1 is SNHLY and CDR2 is FYNNEI. CDR3 length: 13 residues. After removal of 7 bases from V and 8 bases from J, the junction contained 5 bases not matched to a gene. CDR3 in DNA: TGTGCCAGCAAAGGACTAGCGGCGGATGAGCAGTTCTTC. Protein sequence: CASKGLAADEQFF.

In its sample, this clone was seen a few times. This chain joins TRBV9 and TRBJ1-6, with 7 bases identical to TRBD1. Per the germline V gene, CDR1 is SGDLS and CDR2 is YYNGEE. Trimming cost V 0 bases and J 8 bases; bases outside gene matches: 5. The CDR3 has 15 residues. CDR3 region: CASSVEGRGDSPLHF. CDR3 bases: TGTGCCAGCAGCGTAGAGGGCAGGGGGGATTCACCCCTCCACTTT.

The chain is built from TRBV6-5 and TRBJ2-3, with D uncertain. Per germline, CDR1 MNHEY and CDR2 SVGAGI. V was shortened by 0 bases and J by 2 bases, with 6 bases between the two germline ends. This CDR3 comprises 14 residues. The CDR3 DNA is TGTGCCAGCAGTTACTCGACATCCACAGATACGCAGTATTTT. Translation: CASSYSTSTDTQYF.